Shown below are 27 T cell receptor beta chains from a single sample sequenced in a study of technical replicates of blood from a handful of donors. Using immunoSEQ multiplex PCR, the repertoire was profiled, and TCRdb retains in-frame clones only, with some absent. The data show more than 75,000 clones, 80% to 95% seen once. What was sequenced was T cells isolated from PBMCs. These receptors were taken from a human donor in good health.

The chain has TRBV6-1 and TRBJ2-7; 8 bases map to TRBD1. Per germline, CDR1 MNHNS and CDR2 SASEGT. The CDR3 extends over 14 amino acids. The junction had 6 bases not matched to a gene; V was cut back by 4 bases and J by 4 bases. CDR3 residues: CASSAGRGLYEQYF. The CDR3 DNA is TGTGCCAGCAGTGCGGGCAGGGGGCTGTACGAGCAGTACTTC.

This chain uses TRBV25-1 with TRBJ2-1, with a tentative D call TRBD1 (7 bases). The CDR3 has 13 amino acids. Germline V gene data show CDR1 as MGHDK and CDR2 as SYGVNS. The V end lost 7 bases, the J end lost 12 bases, and 19 bases lay between the germline ends. The CDR3: CASTQGGRERQFF. The CDR3 bases are TGTGCCAGCACCCAGGGGGGAAGGGAACGGCAGTTCTTC.

CDR3 sequence (DNA): TGTGCCAGCAGTAGCATGGACAGGGTTGGAGATACGCAGTATTTT. This codes for CASSSMDRVGDTQYF. The chain is built from TRBV2 and TRBJ2-3; 8 bases align to TRBD1. The CDR3 length is 15 residues. Looked up from germline, CDR1 is SNHLY and CDR2 is FYNNEI. The ends lost 5 bases at V and 5 bases at J; junction bases unmatched: 9.

This chain uses TRBV5-1 with TRBJ2-7; 11 nucleotides match TRBD2. The V and J ends lost 2 bases and 0 bases, in that order; junction bases with no gene match: 13. The CDR3 sequence is 19 residues long. Germline V gene lookup returns CDR1 SGHRS and CDR2 YFSETQ. The CDR3 sequence is CASSFNSGLAVGGSYEQYF. CDR3 coding DNA: TGCGCCAGCAGCTTCAACTCGGGACTAGCGGTGGGAGGCTCCTACGAGCAGTACTTC.

The chain recombines TRBV5-6 with TRBJ2-7; no clear D gene. Germline-derived CDR1 and CDR2 are SGHDT and YYEEEE. Trimming took off 4 bases at V and 4 bases at J, with 21 bases between the two ends. The CDR3 has 16 residues. CDR3 sequence: CASSRKSVSPVYEQYF. The CDR3 DNA sequence: TGTGCCAGCAGCCGAAAGTCGGTTTCGCCGGTTTACGAGCAGTACTTC.

The V and J genes are TRBV7-9 and TRBJ1-1, with D possibly matching TRBD1 (6 bases). The length of the CDR3 is 12 residues. Trimming took off 6 bases at V and 7 bases at J, with 12 bases between the two ends. Per the germline V gene, CDR1 is SEHNR and CDR2 is FQNEAQ (reference sequence). The CDR3 DNA reads as TGTGCCAGCAGATTGGGGACACTTGAAGCTTTCTTT. Residues: CASRLGTLEAFF.

The chain carries TRBV7-3 and TRBJ2-3, with 7 bases identical to TRBD2. Germline loops: CDR1 SGHTA, CDR2 FQGTGA. This CDR3 region has 13 residues. Trimming removed 4 bases from V and 5 bases from J; junction bases left unmatched: 3. CDR3 coding DNA: TGTGCCAGCAGCTATGGGGGGGGAGATACGCAGTATTTT. This gives the protein CASSYGGGDTQYF.

This rearrangement joins TRBV12-5 to TRBJ2-3; 7 nucleotides line up with TRBD1. This CDR3 has 18 amino acids. V was pared by 0 bases and J by 1 base, with 10 bases of the junction left unmatched. The germline V gene encodes CDR1 LGHNT and CDR2 FRNRAP. The CDR3 spells CASGLVLTGTDGTDTQYF. Written as DNA, the CDR3 is TGTGCTAGTGGTTTGGTACTCACCGGGACAGACGGCACAGATACGCAGTATTTT. The full variable domain, with the rest looked up from reference TRBV12-5 and TRBJ2-3, is DARVTQTPRHKVTEMGQEVTMRCQPILGHNTVFWYRQTMMQGLELLAYFRNRAPLDDSGMPKDRFSAEMPDATLATLKIQPSEPRDSAVYFCASGLVLTGTDGTDTQYFGPGTRLTVL.

This clone was counted a single time. The CDR3 region is CASSASGTGLYEQYF. The CDR3 nucleotides read TGTGCCAGCAGCGCCTCCGGGACAGGGCTCTACGAGCAGTACTTC. V and J are TRBV9 and TRBJ2-7; 9 bases fit TRBD1. Germline V gives CDR1 SGDLS, CDR2 YYNGEE. J was trimmed by 3 bases and V by 3 bases; bases with no gene match: 7. The CDR3 is made up of 15 amino acids. Combining the CDR3 with reference TRBV9 and TRBJ2-7 gives the whole variable domain DSGVTQTPKHLITATGQRVTLRCSPRSGDLSVYWYQQSLDQGLQFLIQYYNGEERAKGNILERFSAQQFPDLHSELNLSSLELGDSALYFCASSASGTGLYEQYFGPGTRLTVT.

This chain links TRBV10-3 with TRBJ1-2, with D tentatively TRBD1 (5 bases). The CDR3 consists of 15 residues. Germline CDR1 is ENHRY and CDR2 is SYGVKD. V was trimmed by 3 bases and J by 4 bases, leaving 15 bases between them. CDR3 loop: CAISDTGTNPYGYTF. CDR3 DNA: TGTGCCATCAGTGACACCGGGACTAACCCCTATGGCTACACCTTC.

This chain connects TRBV7-8 to TRBJ2-7; 12 bases are a match to TRBD2. This CDR3 region has 16 residues. The germline CDR1 and CDR2 sequences are SGHVS and FQNEAQ. Germline trimming cut 2 bases from V and 7 bases from J; bases unmatched to any gene: 9. This chain's CDR3 is CASSLWLAGGLKEQYF. CDR3 sequence (DNA): TGTGCCAGCAGCTTATGGCTAGCGGGGGGGCTTAAAGAGCAGTACTTC.

This sequence joins TRBV4-1 and TRBJ2-7; 7 bases match TRBD1. This CDR3 region has 15 residues. Trimming removed 2 bases from V and 3 bases from J; junction bases left unmatched: 7. Germline CDR1 is MGHRA and CDR2 is YSYEKL. The CDR3 coding sequence is TGCGCCAGCAGCCAATATACAGGGGCTTTCTACGAGCAGTACTTC. Translation gives CASSQYTGAFYEQYF.

J is TRBJ2-3 and V is TRBV30; 8 positions match TRBD1. The CDR3 has 13 amino acids. CDR1 and CDR2 (germline): GTSNPN, SVGIG (reference sequence). The ends lost 4 bases at V and 8 bases at J; junction bases unmatched: 8. The CDR3 coding sequence is TGTGCCTGGACGGTACAGGGGGTTTCTACGCAGTATTTT. Translating gives CAWTVQGVSTQYF.

This chain joins TRBV6-6 and TRBJ2-5; weak D call: TRBD2 (5 bases). V gave up 4 bases and J gave up 7 bases, with 10 bases separating them. The germline V gene encodes CDR1 MNHNY and CDR2 SVGAGI (reference sequence). The CDR3 spans 12 residues. The CDR3 protein is CASSFGEGTQYF. In DNA form, the CDR3 reads TGTGCCAGCAGTTTTGGCGAGGGGACCCAGTACTTC.

This clone occurred once. The chain links TRBV27 to TRBJ2-5; the D gene is possibly TRBD1 (5 bases). The CDR3 spans 17 residues. Germline CDR1 is MNHEY and CDR2 is SMNVEV (reference sequence). The V end lost 5 bases, the J end lost 4 bases, and 23 bases lay between the germline ends. CDR3 region: CASSAPGGAQNRETQYF. The DNA for the CDR3 is TGTGCCAGCAGTGCCCCAGGTGGGGCTCAAAACAGAGAGACCCAGTACTTC.

A remark on this clone: The sample holds other DNA sequences that translate to the same CDR3. This sequence joins TRBV2 and TRBJ2-7; 10 bases match TRBD1. Germline values: CDR1 SNHLY, CDR2 FYNNEI. The CDR3 runs 13 residues. The V and J ends lost 4 bases and 4 bases, in that order; junction bases with no gene match: 1. The CDR3 here is CASSGDRGYEQYF. The CDR3 coding sequence is TGTGCCAGCAGTGGGGACAGGGGTTACGAGCAGTACTTC. The entire variable domain, with the rest obtained from reference TRBV2 and TRBJ2-7, is as follows: EPEVTQTPSHQVTQMGQEVILRCVPISNHLYFYWYRQILGQKVEFLVSFYNNEISEKSEIFDDQFSVERPDGSNFTLKIRSTKLEDSAMYFCASSGDRGYEQYFGPGTRLTVT.

This chain uses TRBV6-1 with TRBJ2-7; TRBD2 matches at 7 bases. CDR1 and CDR2 (germline): MNHNS, SASEGT. This CDR3 contains 15 residues. V trimming: 3 bases; J trimming: 5 bases; junction bases outside the gene matches: 10. For the CDR3, the DNA is TGTGCCAGCAGTGATGTGCCGGGAGGCCGGGACGAGCAGTACTTC. This encodes CASSDVPGGRDEQYF.

In this sample, this clone turned up once. V gene TRBV18 combines with J gene TRBJ1-2, with a weak D call TRBD1 (5 bases). The CDR3 loop spans 16 amino acids. Germline CDR1 and CDR2: KGHSH and LQKENI. V was cut by 2 bases and J by 2 bases, with 15 bases left in between. The CDR3 spells CASSPTGTQLNYGYTF. The CDR3 DNA sequence: TGTGCCAGCTCACCAACCGGGACTCAACTCAACTATGGCTACACCTTC.

The gene calls are TRBV4-2 and TRBJ2-7; D is uncertain. The germline gives CDR1 LGHNA, CDR2 YNFKEQ. The V end lost 6 bases, the J end lost 6 bases, and 9 bases lay between the germline ends. CDR3 length: 11 residues. CDR3 sequence (DNA): TGTGCCAGCAGTCAGGCGTCCGAGCAGTACTTC. Protein sequence: CASSQASEQYF.

V and J are TRBV11-2 and TRBJ2-5; tentative D call: TRBD1 (5 bases). CDR1 is SGHAT and CDR2 is FQNNGV in the germline V gene. V was clipped by 8 bases and J by 3 bases, with 13 bases between them. The CDR3 runs to 13 residues. The CDR3 region is CASHDSREETQYF. The CDR3 coding sequence is TGTGCCAGCCACGATAGCAGGGAAGAGACCCAGTACTTC.

The CDR3 region is CASRLAKELAYNEQFF. The CDR3 bases are TGTGCAAGTCGCTTAGCTAAAGAACTAGCTTACAATGAGCAGTTCTTC. This chain connects TRBV12-2 to TRBJ2-1; the DNA was not compared with TRBD2, the D call given in the table. TRBV12-2 is a known pseudogene. The CDR3 is 16 amino acids.

The rearrangement joins TRBV29-1 to TRBJ2-5; 9 positions match TRBD2. CDR1 and CDR2 (germline): SQVTM, ANQGSEA. The CDR3 is 16 residues long. Trimming at V came to 4 bases and at J to 4 bases, leaving 13 bases not matched to a gene. The CDR3 is CSVGSRAGGMGETQYF. CDR3 in DNA: TGCAGCGTTGGGTCGCGAGCGGGAGGTATGGGAGAGACCCAGTACTTC.

The DNA of the CDR3 is TGTGCCAGCAGCTTCGGGGACTTATCCTACGAGCAGTACTTC. It encodes CASSFGDLSYEQYF. This rearrangement joins TRBV11-2 to TRBJ2-7; D is possibly TRBD2 (6 bases). The CDR3 is 14 amino acids. Trimming took 3 bases from V and 1 from J, leaving 10 bases between them. From germline, CDR1 is SGHAT and CDR2 FQNNGV.

This clone was seen just once. The chain recombines TRBV5-1 with TRBJ1-1, with 10 positions matching TRBD1. The germline gives CDR1 SGHRS, CDR2 YFSETQ. V was pared by 4 bases and J by 0 bases, with 3 bases of the junction left unmatched. CDR3 size: 15 residues. The CDR3 spells CASSVTGGMNTEAFF. The DNA for the CDR3 is TGCGCCAGCAGCGTGACAGGGGGCATGAACACTGAAGCTTTCTTT.

J is TRBJ1-1 and V is TRBV9; perhaps TRBD1 as D (6 bases). V was shortened by 3 bases and J by 7 bases, with 16 bases between the two germline ends. The CDR3 has 14 residues. Germline V CDR1 and CDR2: SGDLS, YYNGEE. Written as DNA, the CDR3 is TGTGCCAGCAGCGCGGGGGGGGGCGCAATTGAAGCTTTCTTT. Translating gives CASSAGGGAIEAFF.

V gene TRBV9 combines with J gene TRBJ2-3; 9 bases are shared with TRBD2. CDR3 size: 17 residues. CDR1 and CDR2 (germline): SGDLS, YYNGEE. Trimming cost V 0 bases and J 2 bases; bases outside gene matches: 7. The CDR3 is CASSVVSGTSFTDTQYF. The CDR3 nucleotides are TGTGCCAGCAGCGTAGTGTCGGGGACTAGCTTCACAGATACGCAGTATTTT.

The V gene is TRBV29-1, the J gene TRBJ2-1; 16 bases map to TRBD2. Per the germline V gene, CDR1 is SQVTM and CDR2 is ANQGSEA. The CDR3 totals 19 residues. With 2 bases clipped from V and 3 bases from J, the junction kept 10 bases outside the gene matches. The CDR3: CSVESVGTSGGVGYNEQFF. CDR3 coding DNA: TGCAGCGTTGAATCCGTCGGGACTAGCGGGGGGGTAGGCTACAATGAGCAGTTCTTC.